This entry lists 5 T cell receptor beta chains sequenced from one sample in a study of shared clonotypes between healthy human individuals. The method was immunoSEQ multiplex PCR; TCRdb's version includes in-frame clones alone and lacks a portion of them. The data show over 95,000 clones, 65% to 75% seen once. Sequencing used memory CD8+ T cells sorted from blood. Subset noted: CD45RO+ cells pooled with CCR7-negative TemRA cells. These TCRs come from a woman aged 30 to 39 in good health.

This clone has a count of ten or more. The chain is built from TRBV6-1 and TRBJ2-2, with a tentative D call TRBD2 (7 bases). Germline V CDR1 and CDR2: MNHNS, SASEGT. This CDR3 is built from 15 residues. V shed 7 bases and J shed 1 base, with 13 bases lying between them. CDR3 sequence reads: CASNGLGGNTGELFF. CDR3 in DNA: TGTGCCAGCAACGGACTAGGGGGGAACACCGGGGAGCTGTTTTTT.

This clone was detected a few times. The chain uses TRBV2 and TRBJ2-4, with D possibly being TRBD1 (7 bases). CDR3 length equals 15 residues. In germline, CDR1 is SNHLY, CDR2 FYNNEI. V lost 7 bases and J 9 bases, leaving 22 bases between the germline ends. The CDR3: CASTRRGTQGGIQYF. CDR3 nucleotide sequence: TGTGCCAGCACTAGACGCGGGACCCAGGGGGGCATTCAGTACTTC. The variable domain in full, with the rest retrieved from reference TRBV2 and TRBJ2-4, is EPEVTQTPSHQVTQMGQEVILRCVPISNHLYFYWYRQILGQKVEFLVSFYNNEISEKSEIFDDQFSVERPDGSNFTLKIRSTKLEDSAMYFCASTRRGTQGGIQYFGAGTRLSVL.

This CDR3 is CASSFESSETQYF. The DNA of the CDR3 is TGTGCCAGCAGCTTTGAATCTAGCGAGACCCAGTACTTC. The rearrangement uses TRBV5-4 and TRBJ2-5, with a tentative D call TRBD2 (5 bases). The CDR3 spans 13 residues. V lost 2 bases to trimming and J lost 5 bases, with 10 bases between them. Germline-derived CDR1 and CDR2 are SGHNT and YYREEE (reference sequence).

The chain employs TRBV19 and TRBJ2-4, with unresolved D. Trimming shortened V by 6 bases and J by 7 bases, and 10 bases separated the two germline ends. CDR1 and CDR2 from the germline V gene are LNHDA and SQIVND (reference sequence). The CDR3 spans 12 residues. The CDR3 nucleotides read TGTGCCAGTAGACAAAACTTCAACATTCAGTACTTC. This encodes CASRQNFNIQYF.

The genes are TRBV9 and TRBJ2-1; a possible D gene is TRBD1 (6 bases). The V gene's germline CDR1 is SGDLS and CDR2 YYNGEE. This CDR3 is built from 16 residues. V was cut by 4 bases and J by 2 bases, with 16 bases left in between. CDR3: CASSPHRQAAYNEQFF. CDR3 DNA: TGTGCCAGCAGCCCTCATCGACAGGCAGCCTACAATGAGCAGTTCTTC.